This T cell receptor beta chain was obtained from a study of OX40 agonist ivuxolimab in advanced cancers. Here immunoSEQ multiplex PCR was the method, and the copy in TCRdb shows in-frame clones only, minus some. This table holds about 55,000 clones, roughly three quarters found once. V lost 8 bases, J lost 10 bases, and 18 bases lay in between. Germline V gives CDR1 SGHDN, CDR2 FVKESK. This CDR3 has 13 residues. The TCR was taken from an adult with an advanced solid tumor such as melanoma, head and neck, liver or kidney cancer. The sequencing here drew on CD4+ or CD8+ T cells sorted from blood, taken in a trial of the OX40 agonist ivuxolimab. The genes are TRBV14 and TRBJ2-1, with a possible D match to TRBD2 (6 bases). CDR3 bases: TGTGCCAGCCGGAGGAGGGGCGCGGAAGAGCAGTTCTTC. Encoded protein: CASRRRGAEEQFF.